Reported below is one T cell receptor (beta chain). The target antigen is unknown. The data were taken from a study of cytomegalovirus exposure and HLA in healthy donors. Background on the study: Of over 350 genotyped donors, about 80% grouped in the Caucasian-associated ancestry cluster. Study-level points and caveats: In vitro work confirmed that a few CMV-associated chains recognize CMV antigens.

13 Jbeta primers and 60 Vbeta primers were used for the PCR. The method was immunoSEQ multiplex PCR; TCRdb's version includes in-frame clones alone and lacks a portion of them. This sample has about 110,000 clones, with just under 70% found just once. The CDR3 runs to 16 residues. Trimming at V came to 0 bases and at J to 11 bases, leaving 13 bases not matched to a gene. Germline V lookup: CDR1 LNHNV, CDR2 YYDKDF (reference sequence). Sequencing input: PBMCs. This receptor was obtained from a man aged 30 to 45 in good health and CMV-seropositive. The V call is TRBV15, the J call TRBJ2-4, with 7 bases lining up with TRBD2. CDR3 in DNA: TGTGCCACCAGCAGAGATCGGGCTAGCGGCCGCCAGCTTCAGTACTTC. As protein: CATSRDRASGRQLQYF. The entire variable domain, with the rest obtained from reference TRBV15 and TRBJ2-4, is as follows: DAMVIQNPRYQVTQFGKPVTLSCSQTLNHNVMYWYQQKSSQAPKLLFHYYDKDFNNEADTPDNFQSRRPNTSFCFLDIRSPGLGDTAMYLCATSRDRASGRQLQYFGAGTRLSVL.